This entry features one T cell receptor beta chain sequence. The antigen is unknown. cDNA synthesis was performed by 5'RACE with 10-nucleotide random UMIs. Each CDR3 protein is one row after TCRdb ran MiXCR on the 5' RACE reads. This table holds 40,000 to 45,000 distinct CDR3 sequences, more than 5% found once. For sorted libraries, the input was about 920,000 CD4+ or CD8+ T cells. This sample stems from a study of neurological immune-mediated disorders. The CDR3 contains 15 residues. Germline V gene sequence: CDR1 SEHNR, CDR2 FQNEAQ (reference sequence). The V and J ends lost 3 bases and 4 bases respectively, with 15 bases between them. Points from the study as a whole: In HTLV-1-associated myelopathy, TCR clonal expansion was greatest, whereas multiple sclerosis had the least, falling below healthy controls.

This chain uses TRBV7-9 with TRBJ2-5, with D unresolved. Sequencing was performed on CD4+ T cells from blood. The clonotype was recovered from a woman between 40 and 55 years old in good health. CDR3 sequence (DNA): TGTGCCAGCAGCTTCCCTATGGCCCAACGAGAGACCCAGTACTTC. It specifies CASSFPMAQRETQYF. Combining the CDR3 with reference TRBV7-9 and TRBJ2-5 gives the whole variable domain DTGVSQNPRHKITKRGQNVTFRCDPISEHNRLYWYRQTLGQGPEFLTYFQNEAQLEKSRLLSDRFSAERPKGSFSTLEIQRTEQGDSAMYLCASSFPMAQRETQYFGPGTRLLVL.